The 8 T cell receptor beta chains presented below share a single source sample, sequenced in a study of human T cells and chemical hapten exposure. TCRdb independently ran MiXCR on the RACE reads; one entry per CDR3 protein. The sample has 150,000 to 200,000 distinct CDR3 sequences; 20% to 25% are singletons. Time point here: patch test 3, about 24 weeks after DPC sensitization. Documented treatment: therapeutic diphenylcyclopropenone sensitization with weekly scalp DPC. This sample comprised whole blood, obtained in connection with sensitization to the hapten diphenylcyclopropenone (DPC). These receptors came from a middle-aged woman with alopecia areata. Some clones in this sample may be carry-over from other donors' samples.

This clonotype was recorded many times. The gene calls are TRBV29-1 and TRBJ2-5; 8 bases agree with TRBD1. There are 13 residues in the CDR3. Germline V lookup: CDR1 SQVTM, CDR2 ANQGSEA. The ends lost 6 bases at V and 4 bases at J; junction bases unmatched: 7. The CDR3 loop reads CSVTGGRGETQYF. In DNA form, the CDR3 reads TGCAGCGTCACAGGGGGTCGTGGAGAGACCCAGTACTTC.

A few counts support this clonotype. This sequence joins TRBV4-2 and TRBJ2-7; 9 bases map to TRBD1. Germline V lookup: CDR1 LGHNA, CDR2 YNFKEQ. The ends lost 2 bases at V and 4 bases at J; junction bases unmatched: 3. The CDR3 has 14 amino acids. CDR3 nucleotides: TGTGCCAGCAGCCAAACGACAGGGGGGTACGAGCAGTACTTC. It translates to CASSQTTGGYEQYF.

The chain uses TRBV15 and TRBJ2-5; no clear D gene. Germline V CDR1 and CDR2: LNHNV, YYDKDF (reference sequence). Trimming took off 5 bases at V and 1 base at J, with 11 bases between the two ends. CDR3 length: 14 residues. CDR3 amino acids: CATSPRASQETQYF. The CDR3 region has the DNA TGTGCCACCAGCCCCCGGGCTAGCCAAGAGACCCAGTACTTC.

V usage is TRBV3-1 and J usage is TRBJ2-7; no clear D. Germline V gene data show CDR1 as LGHDT and CDR2 as YNNKEL (reference sequence). The V end lost 3 bases, the J end lost 0 bases, and 9 bases lay between the germline ends. The CDR3 is 14 residues long. The CDR3 protein is CASSQTVSSYEQYF. For the CDR3, the DNA is TGTGCCAGCAGCCAGACGGTAAGCTCCTACGAGCAGTACTTC.

This chain joins TRBV28 and TRBJ2-5; 7 bases line up with TRBD2. CDR1 MDHEN and CDR2 SYDVKM come from the germline V gene. V was clipped by 8 bases and J by 0 bases; unmatched bases: 9. The CDR3 consists of 15 residues. The CDR3 sequence is CASSGGLMYQETQYF. The CDR3 nucleotides read TGTGCCAGCTCGGGGGGACTGATGTACCAAGAGACCCAGTACTTC.

This clonotype occurred a few times. The V gene is TRBV7-9, the J gene TRBJ2-4; possibly TRBD2 for D (5 bases). CDR1 and CDR2 from the germline V gene are SEHNR and FQNEAQ (reference sequence). Trimming removed 5 bases from V and 9 bases from J, with 20 bases in between. The CDR3 is 15 residues long. CDR3 DNA sequence: TGTGCCAGCAGCCCCCCGGGGAGCTTGTCTGGCATTCAGTACTTC. It specifies CASSPPGSLSGIQYF.

This clonotype turned up a few times. For the CDR3, the DNA is TGTGCCAGCAGTATTTCACTAGCGAATGAGCAGTTCTTC. Its translation: CASSISLANEQFF. V and J are TRBV6-2 or TRBV6-3 and TRBJ2-1, with 7 positions matching TRBD2. The CDR3 sequence is 13 residues long. The J segment lost 7 bases and the V segment lost 5 bases, leaving 5 bases of the junction unmatched. Per the germline V gene, CDR1 is MNHEY and CDR2 is SVGEGT.

The genes are TRBV6-5 and TRBJ2-7, with TRBD1 as a possible D gene (8 bases). Trimming pared 2 bases from V and 2 bases from J, leaving 13 bases between. This CDR3 is built from 15 residues. Germline V CDR1 and CDR2: MNHEY, SVGAGI. CDR3 in amino acids: CASSYDRGGTYEQYF. The CDR3 coding sequence is TGTGCCAGCAGTTACGACAGGGGAGGGACCTACGAGCAGTACTTC.